This TCR beta chain was sequenced for a study of blood T cell repertoires in COVID-19. Study-wide context: T cells, B-cell-depleted T cells, or PBMCs supplied cDNA or gDNA.

This CDR3 has 15 residues. V gave up 4 bases and J gave up 0 bases; unmatched junction bases: 6. Germline V gene lookup returns CDR1 SGHRS and CDR2 YFSETQ. In the study's own analysis: How many nucleated cells were present was estimated from reference gene primer amplification. Clones were sequenced by immunoSEQ multiplex PCR, and TCRdb holds only the in-frame ones, with some missing. The D gene and trimming were derived from the DNA, and the V and J assignments and clone size from that table. The sample has roughly 140,000 clones, 80% to 90% seen once. Sequenced: peripheral blood. The chain employs TRBV5-1 and TRBJ1-1, with 7 positions matching TRBD1. The origin of this receptor is a man aged 55 to 70 with active or convalescent COVID-19. This chain's CDR3 is CASSLGQPMNTEAFF. The CDR3 DNA follows: TGCGCCAGCAGCCTGGGACAGCCTATGAACACTGAAGCTTTCTTT.